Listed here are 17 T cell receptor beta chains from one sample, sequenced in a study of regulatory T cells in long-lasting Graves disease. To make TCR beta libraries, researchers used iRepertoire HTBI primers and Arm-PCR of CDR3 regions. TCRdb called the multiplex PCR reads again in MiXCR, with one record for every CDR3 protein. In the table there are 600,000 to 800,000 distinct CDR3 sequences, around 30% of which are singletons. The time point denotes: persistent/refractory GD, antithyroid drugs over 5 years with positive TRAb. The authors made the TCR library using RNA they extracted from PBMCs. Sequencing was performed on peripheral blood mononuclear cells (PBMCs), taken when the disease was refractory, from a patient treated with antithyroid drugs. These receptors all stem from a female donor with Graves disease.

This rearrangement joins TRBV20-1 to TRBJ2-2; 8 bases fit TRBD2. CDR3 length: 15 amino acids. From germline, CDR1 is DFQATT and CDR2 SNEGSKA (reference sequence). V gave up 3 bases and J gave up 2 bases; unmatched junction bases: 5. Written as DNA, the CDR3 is TGCAGTGCTAGGGTACTAGCGGATAACACCGGGGAGCTGTTTTTT. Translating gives CSARVLADNTGELFF.

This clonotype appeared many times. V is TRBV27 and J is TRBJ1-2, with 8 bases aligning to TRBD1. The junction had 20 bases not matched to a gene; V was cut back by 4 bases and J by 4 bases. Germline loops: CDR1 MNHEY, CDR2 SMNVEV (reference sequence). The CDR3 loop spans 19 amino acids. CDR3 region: CASSSSLGQQGVEGYGYTF. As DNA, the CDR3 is TGTGCCAGCAGTTCCTCCCTAGGGCAACAGGGGGTGGAGGGCTATGGCTACACCTTC.

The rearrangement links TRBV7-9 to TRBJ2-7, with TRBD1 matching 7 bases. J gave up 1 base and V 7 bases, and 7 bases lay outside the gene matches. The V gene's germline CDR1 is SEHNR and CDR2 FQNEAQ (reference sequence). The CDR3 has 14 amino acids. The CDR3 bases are TGTGCCAGCACCGCTCCGGGACAGTCCTACGAGCAGTACTTC. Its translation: CASTAPGQSYEQYF.

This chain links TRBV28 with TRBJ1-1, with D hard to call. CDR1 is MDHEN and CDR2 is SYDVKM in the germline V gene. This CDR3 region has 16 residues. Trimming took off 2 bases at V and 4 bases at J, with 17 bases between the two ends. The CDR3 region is CASSLEPGNGGTEAFF. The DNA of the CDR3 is TGTGCCAGCAGTTTAGAGCCTGGGAACGGAGGCACTGAAGCTTTCTTT.

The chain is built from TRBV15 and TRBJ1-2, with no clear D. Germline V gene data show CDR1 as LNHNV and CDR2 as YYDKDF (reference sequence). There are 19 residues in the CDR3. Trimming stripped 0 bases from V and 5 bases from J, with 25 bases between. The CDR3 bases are TGTGCCACCAGCAGAGATTTGGGGAGACCCACCTCCCGAGCATATGGCTACACCTTC. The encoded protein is CATSRDLGRPTSRAYGYTF.

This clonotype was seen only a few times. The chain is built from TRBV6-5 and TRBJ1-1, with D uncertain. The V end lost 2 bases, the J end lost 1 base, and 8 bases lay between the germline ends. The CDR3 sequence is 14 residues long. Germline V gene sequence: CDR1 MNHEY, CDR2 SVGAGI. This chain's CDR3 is CASSYGVPNTEAFF. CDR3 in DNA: TGTGCCAGCAGTTACGGGGTACCGAACACTGAAGCTTTCTTT.

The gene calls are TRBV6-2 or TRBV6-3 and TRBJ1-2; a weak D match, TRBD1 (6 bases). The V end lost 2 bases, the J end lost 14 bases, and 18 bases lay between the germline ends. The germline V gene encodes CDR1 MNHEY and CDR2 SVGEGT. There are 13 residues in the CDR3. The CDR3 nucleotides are TGTGCCAGCAGTTACAGAGGGGGGGCTGCGGGGACCTTC. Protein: CASSYRGGAAGTF.

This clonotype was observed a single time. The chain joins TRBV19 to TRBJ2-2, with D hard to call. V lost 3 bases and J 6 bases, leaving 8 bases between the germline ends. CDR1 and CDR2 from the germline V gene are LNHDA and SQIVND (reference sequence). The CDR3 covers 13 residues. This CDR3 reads CASSIPGSGELFF. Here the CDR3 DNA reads TGTGCCAGTAGTATTCCGGGTTCCGGGGAGCTGTTTTTT. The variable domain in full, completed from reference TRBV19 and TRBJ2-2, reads DGGITQSPKYLFRKEGQNVTLSCEQNLNHDAMYWYRQDPGQGLRLIYYSQIVNDFQKGDIAEGYSVSREKKESFPLTVTSAQKNPTAFYLCASSIPGSGELFFGEGSRLTVL.

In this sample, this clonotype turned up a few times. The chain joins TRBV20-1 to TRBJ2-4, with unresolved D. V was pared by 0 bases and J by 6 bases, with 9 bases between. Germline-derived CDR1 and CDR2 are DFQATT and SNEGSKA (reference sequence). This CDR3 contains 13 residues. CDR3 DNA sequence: TGCAGTGCTAGAGACCTAGGTAGAAACATTCAGTACTTC. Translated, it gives CSARDLGRNIQYF.

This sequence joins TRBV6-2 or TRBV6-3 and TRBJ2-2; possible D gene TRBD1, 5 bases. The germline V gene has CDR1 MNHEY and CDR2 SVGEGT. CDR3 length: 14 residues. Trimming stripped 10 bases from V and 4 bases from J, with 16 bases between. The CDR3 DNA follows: TGTGCCACACAGGAAGACGGTGGCACCGGGGAGCTGTTTTTT. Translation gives CATQEDGGTGELFF.

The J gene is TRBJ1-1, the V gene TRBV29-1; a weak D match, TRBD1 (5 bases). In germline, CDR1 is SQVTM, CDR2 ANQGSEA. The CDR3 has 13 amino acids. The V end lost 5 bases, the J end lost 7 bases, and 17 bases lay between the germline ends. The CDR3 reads CSVTWTGDGEAFF. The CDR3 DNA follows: TGCAGCGTTACCTGGACTGGGGACGGTGAAGCTTTCTTT.

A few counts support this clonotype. CDR3 coding DNA: TGCAGTGTCGGCACCGGGACAGCTAACACTGAAGCTTTCTTT. Its protein is CSVGTGTANTEAFF. This chain uses TRBV20-1 with TRBJ1-1; 7 nucleotides line up with TRBD1. The CDR3 runs 14 residues. Germline V gives CDR1 DFQATT, CDR2 SNEGSKA (reference sequence). J gave up 2 bases and V 7 bases, and 10 bases lay outside the gene matches.

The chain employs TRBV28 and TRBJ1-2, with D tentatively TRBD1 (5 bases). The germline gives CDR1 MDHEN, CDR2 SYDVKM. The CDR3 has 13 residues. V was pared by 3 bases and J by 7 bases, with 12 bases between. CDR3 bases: TGTGCCAGCAGTTTCAGGGACCGGCTTGGCTACACCTTC. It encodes CASSFRDRLGYTF.

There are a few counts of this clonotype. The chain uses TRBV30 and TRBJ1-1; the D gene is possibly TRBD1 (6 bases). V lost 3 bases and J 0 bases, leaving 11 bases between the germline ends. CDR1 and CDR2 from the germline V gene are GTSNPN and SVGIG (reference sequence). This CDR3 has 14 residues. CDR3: CAWSWDTLNTEAFF. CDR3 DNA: TGTGCCTGGAGCTGGGACACTCTGAACACTGAAGCTTTCTTT.

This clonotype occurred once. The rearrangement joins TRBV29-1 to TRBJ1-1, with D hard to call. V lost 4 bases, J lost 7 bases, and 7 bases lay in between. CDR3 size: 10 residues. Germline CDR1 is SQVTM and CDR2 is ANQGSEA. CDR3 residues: CSVAGIEAFF. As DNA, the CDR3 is TGCAGCGTTGCCGGGATTGAAGCTTTCTTT.

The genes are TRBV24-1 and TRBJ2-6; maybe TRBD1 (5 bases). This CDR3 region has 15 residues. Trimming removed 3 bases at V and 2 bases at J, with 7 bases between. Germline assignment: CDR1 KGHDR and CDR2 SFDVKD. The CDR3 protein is CATSDPRAGANVLTF. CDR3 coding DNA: TGTGCCACCAGTGATCCCAGGGCTGGGGCCAACGTCCTGACTTTC.

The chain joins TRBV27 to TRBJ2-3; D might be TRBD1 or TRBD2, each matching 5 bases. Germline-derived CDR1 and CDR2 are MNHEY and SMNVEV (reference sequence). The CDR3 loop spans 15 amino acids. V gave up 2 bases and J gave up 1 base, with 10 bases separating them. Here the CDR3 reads CASSLVRGRTDTQYF. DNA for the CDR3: TGTGCCAGCAGTTTAGTGAGGGGACGCACAGATACGCAGTATTTT.